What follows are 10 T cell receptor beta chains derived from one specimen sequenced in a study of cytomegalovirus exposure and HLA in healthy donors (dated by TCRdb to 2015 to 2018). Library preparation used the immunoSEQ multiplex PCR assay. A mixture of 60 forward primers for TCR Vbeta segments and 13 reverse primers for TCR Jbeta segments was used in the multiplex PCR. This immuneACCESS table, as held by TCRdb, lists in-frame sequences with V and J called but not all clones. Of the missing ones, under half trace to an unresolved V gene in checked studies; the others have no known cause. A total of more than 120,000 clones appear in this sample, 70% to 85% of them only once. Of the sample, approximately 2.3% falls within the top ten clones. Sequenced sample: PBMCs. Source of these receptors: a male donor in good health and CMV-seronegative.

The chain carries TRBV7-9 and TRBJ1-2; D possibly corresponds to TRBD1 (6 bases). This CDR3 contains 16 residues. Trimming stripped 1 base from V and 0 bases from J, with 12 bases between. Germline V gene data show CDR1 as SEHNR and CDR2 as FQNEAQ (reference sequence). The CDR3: CASSLGTELPNYGYTF. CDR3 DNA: TGTGCCAGCAGCTTAGGGACAGAGCTACCTAACTATGGCTACACCTTC. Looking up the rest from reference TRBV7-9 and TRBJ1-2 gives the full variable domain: DTGVSQNPRHKITKRGQNVTFRCDPISEHNRLYWYRQTLGQGPEFLTYFQNEAQLEKSRLLSDRFSAERPKGSFSTLEIQRTEQGDSAMYLCASSLGTELPNYGYTFGSGTRLTVV.

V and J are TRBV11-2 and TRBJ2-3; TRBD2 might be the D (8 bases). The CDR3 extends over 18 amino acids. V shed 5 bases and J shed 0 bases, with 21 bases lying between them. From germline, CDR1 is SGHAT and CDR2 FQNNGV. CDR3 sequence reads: CASSTQGVAGISTDTQYF. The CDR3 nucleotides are TGTGCCAGCAGCACCCAGGGGGTAGCGGGGATCAGCACAGATACGCAGTATTTT.

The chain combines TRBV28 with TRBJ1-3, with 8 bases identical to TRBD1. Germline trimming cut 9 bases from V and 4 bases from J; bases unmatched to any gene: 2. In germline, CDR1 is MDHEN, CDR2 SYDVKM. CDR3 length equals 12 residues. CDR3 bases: TGTGCCAGTTGGACAGGGGGAAACACCATATATTTT. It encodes CASWTGGNTIYF.

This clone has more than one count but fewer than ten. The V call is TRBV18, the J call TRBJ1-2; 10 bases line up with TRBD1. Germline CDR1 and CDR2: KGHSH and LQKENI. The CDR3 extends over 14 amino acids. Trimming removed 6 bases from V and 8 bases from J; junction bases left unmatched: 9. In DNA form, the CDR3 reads TGTGCCAGCTCTCCCGGACAGGGGGTCGTCGGCTACACCTTC. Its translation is CASSPGQGVVGYTF.

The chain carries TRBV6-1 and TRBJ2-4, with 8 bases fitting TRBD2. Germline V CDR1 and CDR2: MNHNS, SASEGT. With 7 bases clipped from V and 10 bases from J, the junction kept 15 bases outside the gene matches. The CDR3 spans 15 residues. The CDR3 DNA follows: TGTGCCAGCAACGTCAGGGGCGCTAGCGGGTATATTCAGTACTTC. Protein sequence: CASNVRGASGYIQYF.

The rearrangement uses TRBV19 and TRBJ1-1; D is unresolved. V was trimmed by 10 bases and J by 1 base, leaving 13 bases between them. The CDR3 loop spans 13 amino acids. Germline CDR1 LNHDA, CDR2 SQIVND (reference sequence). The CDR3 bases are TGTGCCACCAAAGCATCTGCGAACACTGAAGCTTTCTTT. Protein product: CATKASANTEAFF.

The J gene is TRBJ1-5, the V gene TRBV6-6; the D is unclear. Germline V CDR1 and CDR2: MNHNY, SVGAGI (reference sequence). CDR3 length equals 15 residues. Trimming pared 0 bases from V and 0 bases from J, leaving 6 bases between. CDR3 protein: CASSYSRNSNQPQHF. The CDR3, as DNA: TGTGCCAGCAGTTACTCGAGAAATAGCAATCAGCCCCAGCATTTT.

This CDR3 reads CASSQGQGETQYF. The CDR3 bases are TGTGCCAGCAGCCAGGGACAGGGGGAGACCCAGTACTTC. This chain links TRBV5-6 with TRBJ2-5, with 10 bases matching TRBD1. The CDR3 sequence is 13 residues long. CDR1 is SGHDT, CDR2 YYEEEE, per germline. V shed 4 bases and J 5 bases; nucleotides not matched to a gene: 2. The variable domain in full, completed from reference TRBV5-6 and TRBJ2-5, reads DAGVTQSPTHLIKTRGQQVTLRCSPKSGHDTVSWYQQALGQGPQFIFQYYEEEERQRGNFPDRFSGHQFPNYSSELNVNALLLGDSALYLCASSQGQGETQYFGPGTRLLVL.

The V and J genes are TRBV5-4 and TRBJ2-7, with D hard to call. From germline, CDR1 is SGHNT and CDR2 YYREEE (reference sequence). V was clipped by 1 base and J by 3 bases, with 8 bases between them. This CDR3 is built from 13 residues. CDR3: CASSLPHLYEQYF. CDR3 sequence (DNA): TGTGCCAGCAGCTTGCCACACCTCTACGAGCAGTACTTC.

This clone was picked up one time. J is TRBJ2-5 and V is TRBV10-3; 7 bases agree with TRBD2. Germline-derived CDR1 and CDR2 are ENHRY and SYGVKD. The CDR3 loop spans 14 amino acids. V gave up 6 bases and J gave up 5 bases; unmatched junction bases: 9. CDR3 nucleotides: TGTGCCATCAGACCAGCGGGAAAGAAGGAGACCCAGTACTTC. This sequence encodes CAIRPAGKKETQYF.